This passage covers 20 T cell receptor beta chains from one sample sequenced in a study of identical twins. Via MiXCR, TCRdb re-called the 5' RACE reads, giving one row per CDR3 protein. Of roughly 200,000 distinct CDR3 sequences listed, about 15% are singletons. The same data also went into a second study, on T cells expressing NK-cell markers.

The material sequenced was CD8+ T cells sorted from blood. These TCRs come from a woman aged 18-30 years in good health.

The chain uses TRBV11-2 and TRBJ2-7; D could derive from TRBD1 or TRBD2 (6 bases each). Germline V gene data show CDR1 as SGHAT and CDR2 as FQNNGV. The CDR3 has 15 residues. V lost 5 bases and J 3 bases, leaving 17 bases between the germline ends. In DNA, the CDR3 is TGTGCCAGCAGCGGCCTGGGGGGACACCTCTACGAGCAGTACTTC. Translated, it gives CASSGLGGHLYEQYF.

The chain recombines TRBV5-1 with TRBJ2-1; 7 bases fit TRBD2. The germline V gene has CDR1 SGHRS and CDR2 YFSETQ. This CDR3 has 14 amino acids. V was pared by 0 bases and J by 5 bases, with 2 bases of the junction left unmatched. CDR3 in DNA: TGCGCCAGCAGCTTGGCCCTAGCGGACAATGAGCAGTTCTTC. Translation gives CASSLALADNEQFF.

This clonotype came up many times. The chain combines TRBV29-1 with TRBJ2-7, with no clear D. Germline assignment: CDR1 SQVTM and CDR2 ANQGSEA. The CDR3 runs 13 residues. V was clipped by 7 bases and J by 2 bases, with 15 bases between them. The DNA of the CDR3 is TGCAGCGCGCTCCACATGGGTCCCTACGAGCAGTACTTC. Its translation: CSALHMGPYEQYF.

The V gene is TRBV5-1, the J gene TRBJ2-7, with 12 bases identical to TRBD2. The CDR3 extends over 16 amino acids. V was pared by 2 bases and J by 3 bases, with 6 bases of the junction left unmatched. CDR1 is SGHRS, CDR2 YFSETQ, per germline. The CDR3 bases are TGCGCCAGCAGCTTAAGTCTAGCGGGAGGGAACTACGAGCAGTACTTC. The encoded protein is CASSLSLAGGNYEQYF.

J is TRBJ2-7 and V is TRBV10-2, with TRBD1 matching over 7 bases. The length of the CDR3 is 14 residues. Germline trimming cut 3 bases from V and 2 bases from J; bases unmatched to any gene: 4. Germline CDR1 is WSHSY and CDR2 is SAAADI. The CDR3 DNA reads TGCGCCAGCAGTGAATTGCAGGGGGCCTACGAGCAGTACTTC. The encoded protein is CASSELQGAYEQYF.

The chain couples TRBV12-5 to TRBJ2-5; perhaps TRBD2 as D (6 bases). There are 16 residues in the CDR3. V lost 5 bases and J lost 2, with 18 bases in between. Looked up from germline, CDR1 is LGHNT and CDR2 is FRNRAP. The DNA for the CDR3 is TGTGCTAGTGGTCCGATCCGAGGGAGGCAACAAGAGACCCAGTACTTC. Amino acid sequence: CASGPIRGRQQETQYF.

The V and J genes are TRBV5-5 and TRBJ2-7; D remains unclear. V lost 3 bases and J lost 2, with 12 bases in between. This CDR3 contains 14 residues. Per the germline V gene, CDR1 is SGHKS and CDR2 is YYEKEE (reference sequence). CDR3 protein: CASSWGTGAYEQYF. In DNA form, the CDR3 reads TGTGCCAGCAGCTGGGGAACTGGGGCCTACGAGCAGTACTTC.

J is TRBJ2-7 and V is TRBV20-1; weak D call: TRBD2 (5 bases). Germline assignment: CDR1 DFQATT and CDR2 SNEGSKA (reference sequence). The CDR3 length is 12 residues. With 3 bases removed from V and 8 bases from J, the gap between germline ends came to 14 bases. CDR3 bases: TGCAGTGCTAGCACGGACGGGGTCAAGCAGTACTTC. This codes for CSASTDGVKQYF.

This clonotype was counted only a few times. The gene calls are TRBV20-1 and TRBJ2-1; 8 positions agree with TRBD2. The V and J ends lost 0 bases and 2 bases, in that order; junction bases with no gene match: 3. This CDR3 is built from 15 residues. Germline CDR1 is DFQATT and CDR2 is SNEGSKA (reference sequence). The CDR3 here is CSAREYGGAYNEQFF. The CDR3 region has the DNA TGCAGTGCTAGAGAGTACGGGGGGGCCTACAATGAGCAGTTCTTC.

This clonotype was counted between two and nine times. The CDR3 DNA sequence: TGCAGTGCTAGCCTAGACTCCACTAATGAGCAGTTCTTC. It yields the protein CSASLDSTNEQFF. The chain couples TRBV20-1 to TRBJ2-1, with D uncertain. Deletions cut 3 bases from V and 7 bases from J, with 13 bases between. The CDR3 is 13 residues long. CDR1 is DFQATT, CDR2 SNEGSKA, per germline (reference sequence).

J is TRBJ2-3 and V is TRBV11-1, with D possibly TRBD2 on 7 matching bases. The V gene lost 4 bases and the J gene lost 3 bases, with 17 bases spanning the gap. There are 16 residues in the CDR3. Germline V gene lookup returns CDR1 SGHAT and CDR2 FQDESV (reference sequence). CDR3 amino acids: CASSSRGLGGTDTQYF. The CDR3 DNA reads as TGTGCCAGCAGCTCCAGAGGACTAGGGGGGACAGATACGCAGTATTTT.

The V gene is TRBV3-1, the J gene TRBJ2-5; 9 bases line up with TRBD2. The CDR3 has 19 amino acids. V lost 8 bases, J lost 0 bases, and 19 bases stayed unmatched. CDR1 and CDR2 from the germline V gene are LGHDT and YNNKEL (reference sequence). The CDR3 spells CASLGVDSGGGTHQETQYF. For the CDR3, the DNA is TGTGCCAGCTTAGGGGTCGATAGCGGGGGCGGGACTCACCAAGAGACCCAGTACTTC.

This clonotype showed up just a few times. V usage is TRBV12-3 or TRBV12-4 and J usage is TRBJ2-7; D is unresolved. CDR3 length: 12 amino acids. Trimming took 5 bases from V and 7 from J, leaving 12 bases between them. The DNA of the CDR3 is TGTGCCAGCAGTCTATGGATGCAAGAGCAGTACTTC. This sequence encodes CASSLWMQEQYF.

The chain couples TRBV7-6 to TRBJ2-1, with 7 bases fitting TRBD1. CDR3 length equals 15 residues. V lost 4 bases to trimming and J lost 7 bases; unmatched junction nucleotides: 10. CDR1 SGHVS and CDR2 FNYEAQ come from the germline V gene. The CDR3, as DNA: TGTGCCAGCAGCTCCCAGCCGCAGGGGGAAAATGAGCAGTTCTTC. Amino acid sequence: CASSSQPQGENEQFF.

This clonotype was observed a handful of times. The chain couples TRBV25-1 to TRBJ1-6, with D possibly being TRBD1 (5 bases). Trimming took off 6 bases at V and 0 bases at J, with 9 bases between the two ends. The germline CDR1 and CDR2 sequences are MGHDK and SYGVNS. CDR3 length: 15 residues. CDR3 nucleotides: TGTGCCAGCAGCTCAGACAGCTCCTATAATTCACCCCTCCACTTT. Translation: CASSSDSSYNSPLHF.

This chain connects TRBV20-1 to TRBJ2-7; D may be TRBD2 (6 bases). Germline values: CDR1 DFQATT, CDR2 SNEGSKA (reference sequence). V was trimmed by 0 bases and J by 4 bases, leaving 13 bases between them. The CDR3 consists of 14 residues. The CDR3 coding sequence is TGCAGTGCTAGAGATATTGGGGGGAGGTACGAGCAGTACTTC. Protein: CSARDIGGRYEQYF.

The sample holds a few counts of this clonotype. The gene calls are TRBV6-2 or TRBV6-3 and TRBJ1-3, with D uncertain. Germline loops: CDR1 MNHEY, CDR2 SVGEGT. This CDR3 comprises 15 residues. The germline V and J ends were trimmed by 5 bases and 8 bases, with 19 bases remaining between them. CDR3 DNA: TGTGCCAGCAGTATAGCACACGGCGTCGGGGACACCATATATTTT. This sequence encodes CASSIAHGVGDTIYF.

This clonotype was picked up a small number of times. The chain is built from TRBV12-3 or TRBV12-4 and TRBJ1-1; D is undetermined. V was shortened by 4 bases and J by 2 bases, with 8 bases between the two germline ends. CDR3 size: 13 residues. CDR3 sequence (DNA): TGTGCCAGCAGTTACGTCAGAAACACTGAAGCTTTCTTT. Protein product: CASSYVRNTEAFF.

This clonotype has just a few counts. The CDR3 bases are TGCGCCAGCAGCCGGTTGGGGGGTAGTTCACCCCTCCACTTT. As protein: CASSRLGGSSPLHF. The chain recombines TRBV4-1 with TRBJ1-6; possibly TRBD1 for D (5 bases). The length of the CDR3 is 14 residues. Germline assignment: CDR1 MGHRA and CDR2 YSYEKL. V lost 4 bases to trimming and J lost 9 bases, with 13 bases between them.

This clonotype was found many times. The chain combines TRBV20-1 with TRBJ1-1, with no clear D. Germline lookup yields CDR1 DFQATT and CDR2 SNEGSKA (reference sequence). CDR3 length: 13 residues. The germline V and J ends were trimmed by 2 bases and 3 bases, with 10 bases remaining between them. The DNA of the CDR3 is TGCAGTGCTAGACCCGACACACACACTGAAGCTTTCTTT. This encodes CSARPDTHTEAFF.